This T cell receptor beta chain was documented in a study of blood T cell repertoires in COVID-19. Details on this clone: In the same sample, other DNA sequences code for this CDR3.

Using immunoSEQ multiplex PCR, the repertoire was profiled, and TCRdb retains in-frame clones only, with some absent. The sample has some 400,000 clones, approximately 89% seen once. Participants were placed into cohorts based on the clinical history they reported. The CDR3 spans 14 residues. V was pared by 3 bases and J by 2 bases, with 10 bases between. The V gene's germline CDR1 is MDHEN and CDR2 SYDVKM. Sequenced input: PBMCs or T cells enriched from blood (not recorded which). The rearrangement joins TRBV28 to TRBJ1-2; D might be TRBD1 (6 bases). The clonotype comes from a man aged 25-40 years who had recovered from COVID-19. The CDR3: CASSFGQGNYGYTF. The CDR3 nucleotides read TGTGCCAGCAGTTTTGGGCAGGGGAACTATGGCTACACCTTC.